These 32 T cell receptor beta chains were all obtained from the same sample, sequenced in a study of cytomegalovirus exposure and HLA in healthy donors. Here immunoSEQ multiplex PCR was the method, and the copy in TCRdb shows in-frame clones only, minus some. The top ten clones hold about 17% of a sample with about 180,000 clones, 85% of them seen once. Sequencing was done on a sample of PBMCs. The receptors derive from a man between 18 and 35 years old in good health and CMV-seropositive.

The CDR3 here is CASSIGLAGGPNTQYF. The CDR3 DNA is TGCGCCAGTTCAATAGGACTAGCGGGAGGGCCAAATACGCAGTATTTT. V is TRBV5-1 and J is TRBJ2-3, with 15 bases matching TRBD2. Trimming removed 8 bases from V and 7 bases from J; junction bases left unmatched: 11. The germline CDR1 and CDR2 sequences are SGHRS and YFSETQ. There are 16 residues in the CDR3.

V usage is TRBV6-5 and J usage is TRBJ1-5; the D gene is possibly TRBD1 (6 bases). Germline lookup yields CDR1 MNHEY and CDR2 SVGAGI. V lost 6 bases and J 0 bases, leaving 9 bases between the germline ends. The CDR3 runs to 14 residues. CDR3: CASRGGDSNQPQHF. The CDR3 coding sequence is TGTGCCAGCAGAGGGGGAGATAGCAATCAGCCCCAGCATTTT.

About this clone itself: Germline and junction disagree at one end, which may indicate a read error. The V gene is TRBV7-3, the J gene TRBJ2-2, with TRBD1 identical over 9 bases. The CDR3 loop spans 16 amino acids. CDR1 is SGHTA, CDR2 FQGTGA, per germline. CDR3 bases: TGTGCCAGCAGCCTAGGACAGGGGCTGAACACTGGGGAGCTGTTTTTT. Translation gives CASSLGQGLNTGELFF.

The genes are TRBV18 and TRBJ2-1; D remains unclear. CDR1 is KGHSH and CDR2 is LQKENI in the germline V gene. This CDR3 has 14 residues. V lost 4 bases and J 0 bases, leaving 7 bases between the germline ends. The CDR3 region has the DNA TGTGCCAGCTCACTGACACGCTCCTACAATGAGCAGTTCTTC. This sequence encodes CASSLTRSYNEQFF. Combining the CDR3 with reference TRBV18 and TRBJ2-1 gives the whole variable domain NAGVMQNPRHLVRRRGQEARLRCSPMKGHSHVYWYRQLPEEGLKFMVYLQKENIIDESGMPKERFSAEFPKEGPSILRIQQVVRGDSAAYFCASSLTRSYNEQFFGPGTRLTVL.

This rearrangement joins TRBV5-1 to TRBJ1-4; TRBD1 might be the D (6 bases). V lost 1 base, J lost 6 bases, and 13 bases lay in between. This CDR3 is 15 amino acids long. CDR1 is SGHRS, CDR2 YFSETQ, per germline. The CDR3 DNA is TGCGCCAGCAGCTTGACAGGGTTTAAGGATGAAAAACTGTTTTTT. Amino acid sequence: CASSLTGFKDEKLFF.

This chain uses TRBV5-1 with TRBJ1-1; 8 positions match TRBD1. V shed 2 bases and J 4 bases; nucleotides not matched to a gene: 4. Germline lookup yields CDR1 SGHRS and CDR2 YFSETQ. This CDR3 region has 14 residues. The CDR3 spells CASSLQGVGTEAFF. The CDR3 nucleotides are TGCGCCAGCAGCTTACAGGGGGTTGGCACTGAAGCTTTCTTT.

This chain connects TRBV10-2 to TRBJ1-2; D not certain. Trimming removed 3 bases at V and 2 bases at J, with 4 bases between. The CDR3 contains 12 residues. Looked up from germline, CDR1 is WSHSY and CDR2 is SAAADI. CDR3 nucleotides: TGCGCCAGCAGTGAACAGAACTATGGCTACACCTTC. Encoded protein: CASSEQNYGYTF.

J is TRBJ1-2 and V is TRBV11-2, with TRBD1 as a possible D gene (6 bases). Trimming cost V 5 bases and J 4 bases, with 11 bases left between them. From germline, CDR1 is SGHAT and CDR2 FQNNGV. This CDR3 has 13 amino acids. This CDR3 is CASSLRGAYGYTF. The CDR3 DNA follows: TGTGCCAGCAGCCTCAGGGGCGCCTATGGCTACACCTTC. Looking up the rest from reference TRBV11-2 and TRBJ1-2 gives the full variable domain: EAGVAQSPRYKIIEKRQSVAFWCNPISGHATLYWYQQILGQGPKLLIQFQNNGVVDDSQLPKDRFSAERLKGVDSTLKIQPAKLEDSAVYLCASSLRGAYGYTFGSGTRLTVV.

This clone occurred once. The V gene is TRBV2, the J gene TRBJ2-1, with 8 bases fitting TRBD1. The ends lost 5 bases at V and 6 bases at J; junction bases unmatched: 6. Germline V gene lookup returns CDR1 SNHLY and CDR2 FYNNEI. The CDR3 totals 14 residues. CDR3 amino acids: CASSRGGQGNEQFF. CDR3 DNA: TGTGCCAGCAGTAGGGGTGGACAGGGCAATGAGCAGTTCTTC.

The chain carries TRBV9 and TRBJ1-2; D not resolved. V gave up 0 bases and J gave up 7 bases, with 10 bases separating them. Germline V gene data show CDR1 as SGDLS and CDR2 as YYNGEE. This CDR3 is built from 13 residues. CDR3 residues: CASSVASSLGYTF. The CDR3 DNA reads TGTGCCAGCAGCGTAGCGTCCTCTCTTGGCTACACCTTC.

The genes are TRBV5-6 and TRBJ1-4; D is undetermined. Germline lookup yields CDR1 SGHDT and CDR2 YYEEEE. The CDR3 extends over 16 amino acids. V was trimmed by 4 bases and J by 0 bases, leaving 13 bases between them. Here the CDR3 DNA reads TGTGCCAGCAGCCCGTCAAGCCGGGCAACTAATGAAAAACTGTTTTTT. Its translation: CASSPSSRATNEKLFF.

The chain links TRBV27 to TRBJ2-1; 9 bases are a match to TRBD2. Unmatched junction bases numbered 8, after V lost 0 bases and J lost 8 bases. CDR1 and CDR2 from the germline V gene are MNHEY and SMNVEV (reference sequence). This CDR3 comprises 16 residues. CDR3 region: CASSLSRASGVYEQFF. In DNA form, the CDR3 reads TGTGCCAGCAGTTTATCGAGGGCTAGCGGGGTGTATGAGCAGTTCTTC.

V and J are TRBV27 and TRBJ2-3; D possibly corresponds to TRBD2 (5 bases). V lost 3 bases and J 0 bases, leaving 10 bases between the germline ends. This CDR3 is built from 15 residues. The germline V gene has CDR1 MNHEY and CDR2 SMNVEV (reference sequence). The CDR3 sequence is CASSLRVTSTDTQYF. The DNA for the CDR3 is TGTGCCAGCAGTTTGAGGGTAACTAGCACAGATACGCAGTATTTT.

This rearrangement joins TRBV15 to TRBJ1-3, with a possible D match to TRBD1 (5 bases). The ends were cut back, 5 bases at V and 8 bases at J, with 16 bases in the middle. This CDR3 is built from 14 residues. Germline V gene lookup returns CDR1 LNHNV and CDR2 YYDKDF (reference sequence). The CDR3: CATSSRDGDYTIYF. For the CDR3, the DNA is TGTGCCACCAGCTCCCGGGACGGGGACTACACCATATATTTT.

V is TRBV5-1 and J is TRBJ2-3; 9 bases align to TRBD2. Germline values: CDR1 SGHRS, CDR2 YFSETQ. The CDR3 covers 17 residues. V lost 0 bases, J lost 2 bases, and 7 bases stayed unmatched. CDR3 DNA: TGCGCCAGCAGCTTGGCCCCTAGCGGGGATGACACAGATACGCAGTATTTT. Amino acids: CASSLAPSGDDTDTQYF. Variable domain in full (rest from reference TRBV5-1 and TRBJ2-3): KAGVTQTPRYLIKTRGQQVTLSCSPISGHRSVSWYQQTPGQGLQFLFEYFSETQRNKGNFPGRFSGRQFSNSRSEMNVSTLELGDSALYLCASSLAPSGDDTDTQYFGPGTRLTVL.

The V call is TRBV5-4, the J call TRBJ1-5; 8 nucleotides line up with TRBD1. The CDR3 loop spans 15 amino acids. Germline CDR1 is SGHNT and CDR2 is YYREEE (reference sequence). With 2 bases clipped from V and 0 bases from J, the junction kept 1 base outside the gene matches. In DNA, the CDR3 is TGTGCCAGCAGCTTACAGGGGGATAGCAATCAGCCCCAGCATTTT. Translation: CASSLQGDSNQPQHF. The full variable domain, its missing parts supplied by reference TRBV5-4 and TRBJ1-5, is ETGVTQSPTHLIKTRGQQVTLRCSSQSGHNTVSWYQQALGQGPQFIFQYYREEENGRGNFPPRFSGLQFPNYSSELNVNALELDDSALYLCASSLQGDSNQPQHFGDGTRLSIL.

The chain joins TRBV9 to TRBJ2-7; 7 bases fit TRBD1. Trimming removed 4 bases from V and 3 bases from J; junction bases left unmatched: 7. The CDR3 runs to 14 residues. Germline V CDR1 and CDR2: SGDLS, YYNGEE. CDR3 nucleotides: TGTGCCAGCAGCTCCTCAGGGGGTAACTACGAGCAGTACTTC. This encodes CASSSSGGNYEQYF.

The V and J genes are TRBV7-9 and TRBJ2-7; 8 bases map to TRBD2. Germline V gives CDR1 SEHNR, CDR2 FQNEAQ (reference sequence). The CDR3 has 15 amino acids. Trimming cost V 8 bases and J 0 bases; bases outside gene matches: 9. CDR3: CASGDSGRYSYEQYF. In DNA, the CDR3 is TGTGCCAGCGGAGACAGCGGGAGATACTCCTACGAGCAGTACTTC.

The V call is TRBV15, the J call TRBJ2-7, with D maybe TRBD2 (5 bases). CDR1 and CDR2 from the germline V gene are LNHNV and YYDKDF (reference sequence). Trimming shortened V by 1 base and J by 7 bases, and 14 bases separated the two germline ends. CDR3 size: 14 residues. The CDR3 region is CATSRAATTHEQYF. CDR3 coding DNA: TGTGCCACCAGCAGAGCGGCGACTACACATGAGCAGTACTTC.

This chain joins TRBV5-1 and TRBJ2-3; TRBD2 agrees at 9 bases. The CDR3 is 15 amino acids. CDR1 is SGHRS and CDR2 is YFSETQ in the germline V gene. With 0 bases clipped from V and 1 base from J, the junction kept 0 bases outside the gene matches. The CDR3 DNA reads as TGCGCCAGCAGCTTGGGGACTAGCGGCACAGATACGCAGTATTTT. Translation gives CASSLGTSGTDTQYF.

The chain carries TRBV9 and TRBJ2-1, with 14 bases matching TRBD2. The CDR3 is made up of 18 amino acids. The V and J ends lost 1 base and 13 bases, in that order; junction bases with no gene match: 16. Germline V gene sequence: CDR1 SGDLS, CDR2 YYNGEE. This CDR3 reads CASSVSGQRTSGGPRQFF. The CDR3 bases are TGTGCCAGCAGCGTATCGGGTCAACGGACTAGCGGGGGGCCTCGACAGTTCTTC.

V and J are TRBV2 and TRBJ2-4; maybe TRBD2 (5 bases). V gave up 4 bases and J gave up 2 bases, with 6 bases separating them. CDR1 and CDR2 from the germline V gene are SNHLY and FYNNEI. This CDR3 contains 13 residues. The CDR3 DNA reads as TGTGCCAGCAGTGGAGGGACCAAAAACATTCAGTACTTC. Protein sequence: CASSGGTKNIQYF.

V usage is TRBV10-2 and J usage is TRBJ2-1; the match to TRBD2 covers 7 bases. The J segment lost 0 bases and the V segment lost 3 bases, leaving 11 bases of the junction unmatched. The germline V gene has CDR1 WSHSY and CDR2 SAAADI. The CDR3 spans 18 residues. The CDR3 loop is CASSEGTPGGSSYNEQFF. The CDR3 DNA reads as TGCGCCAGCAGTGAAGGGACCCCCGGGGGGAGCTCCTACAATGAGCAGTTCTTC.

V gene TRBV5-1 combines with J gene TRBJ2-1; TRBD2 might be the D (6 bases). This CDR3 is built from 16 residues. V lost 4 bases and J lost 1, with 15 bases in between. CDR1 is SGHRS, CDR2 YFSETQ, per germline. CDR3 protein: CASSRLGDLSYNEQFF. CDR3 coding DNA: TGCGCCAGCAGCCGCCTTGGGGACTTATCCTACAATGAGCAGTTCTTC.

This chain joins TRBV11-2 and TRBJ1-2, with a tentative D call TRBD1 (5 bases). CDR1 and CDR2 from the germline V gene are SGHAT and FQNNGV. The V gene lost 1 base and the J gene lost 3 bases, with 9 bases spanning the gap. This CDR3 has 14 residues. The CDR3 reads CASSLGGAHYGYTF. CDR3 sequence (DNA): TGTGCCAGCAGCTTAGGGGGCGCGCACTATGGCTACACCTTC.

This clone was seen a few times. The sample has other DNA sequences that encode this CDR3 too. The chain has TRBV6-6 and TRBJ1-5; the D is unclear. Trimming removed 2 bases from V and 3 bases from J, with 5 bases in between. The CDR3 contains 13 residues. Germline V lookup: CDR1 MNHNY, CDR2 SVGAGI (reference sequence). As DNA, the CDR3 is TGTGCCAGCAGTTACGGACTCAATCAGCCCCAGCATTTT. As protein: CASSYGLNQPQHF.

This sequence joins TRBV28 and TRBJ2-2; 13 bases line up with TRBD2. V lost 8 bases and J lost 6; bases outside the gene matches: 3. Germline assignment: CDR1 MDHEN and CDR2 SYDVKM. This CDR3 has 14 amino acids. CDR3 region: CASSGLAGSGELFF. Written as DNA, the CDR3 is TGTGCCAGCTCGGGACTAGCGGGATCCGGGGAGCTGTTTTTT.

The gene calls are TRBV7-9 and TRBJ2-2; the match to TRBD2 covers 8 bases. CDR1 is SEHNR and CDR2 is FQNEAQ in the germline V gene (reference sequence). V was clipped by 6 bases and J by 0 bases; unmatched bases: 3. The CDR3 extends over 15 amino acids. This CDR3 reads CASRRRGANTGELFF. Written as DNA, the CDR3 is TGTGCCAGCAGGCGGCGGGGGGCGAACACCGGGGAGCTGTTTTTT.

The V call is TRBV27, the J call TRBJ1-4; D remains ambiguous. Trimming left V 4 bases short and J 3 bases short, with 21 bases between. This CDR3 contains 18 residues. Germline V lookup: CDR1 MNHEY, CDR2 SMNVEV (reference sequence). The CDR3 sequence: CASSSRSRGSGANEKLFF. In nucleotides, the CDR3 is TGTGCCAGCAGTTCGAGGTCCCGAGGGTCGGGAGCTAATGAAAAACTGTTTTTT. Together with reference TRBV27 and TRBJ1-4, the CDR3 gives the full variable domain: EAQVTQNPRYLITVTGKKLTVTCSQNMNHEYMSWYRQDPGLGLRQIYYSMNVEVTDKGDVPEGYKVSRKEKRNFPLILESPSPNQTSLYFCASSSRSRGSGANEKLFFGSGTQLSVL.

The gene calls are TRBV9 and TRBJ1-3, with TRBD1 as a possible D gene (5 bases). The V end was cut by 4 bases, the J end by 0 bases, with 17 bases between. Germline CDR1 and CDR2: SGDLS and YYNGEE. The CDR3 loop spans 17 amino acids. CDR3 nucleotides: TGTGCCAGCAGCCCATCCTCTACCGGGGGCTCTGGAAACACCATATATTTT. Amino acids: CASSPSSTGGSGNTIYF.

This clone was picked up one time. The chain carries TRBV12-5 and TRBJ2-2; 7 positions agree with TRBD1. Looked up from germline, CDR1 is LGHNT and CDR2 is FRNRAP. J gave up 4 bases and V 5 bases, and 10 bases lay outside the gene matches. CDR3 length equals 16 residues. CDR3 sequence reads: CASGPQTGTPTGELFF. CDR3 sequence (DNA): TGTGCTAGTGGTCCGCAGACAGGGACGCCCACCGGGGAGCTGTTTTTT.

The rearrangement joins TRBV15 to TRBJ1-5; 8 positions agree with TRBD1. Germline lookup yields CDR1 LNHNV and CDR2 YYDKDF (reference sequence). CDR3 length: 16 residues. The ends lost 4 bases at V and 1 base at J; junction bases unmatched: 6. The chain's CDR3 is CATSTSQGGSNQPQHF. DNA of the CDR3: TGTGCCACCAGCACCTCACAGGGGGGGAGCAATCAGCCCCAGCATTTT.